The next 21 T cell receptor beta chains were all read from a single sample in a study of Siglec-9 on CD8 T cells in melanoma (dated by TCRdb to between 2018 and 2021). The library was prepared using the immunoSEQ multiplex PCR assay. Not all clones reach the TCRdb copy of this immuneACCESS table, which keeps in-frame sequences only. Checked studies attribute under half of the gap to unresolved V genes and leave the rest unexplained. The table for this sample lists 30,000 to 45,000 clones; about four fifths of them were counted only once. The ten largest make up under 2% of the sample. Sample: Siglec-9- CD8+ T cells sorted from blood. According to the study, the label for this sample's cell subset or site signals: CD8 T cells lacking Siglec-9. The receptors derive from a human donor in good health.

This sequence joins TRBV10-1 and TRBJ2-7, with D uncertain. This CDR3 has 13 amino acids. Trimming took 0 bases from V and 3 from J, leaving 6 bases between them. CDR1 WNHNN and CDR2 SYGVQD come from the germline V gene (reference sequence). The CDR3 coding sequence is TGCGCCAGCAGTGAGTCGGGCGGCTACGAGCAGTACTTC. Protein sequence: CASSESGGYEQYF.

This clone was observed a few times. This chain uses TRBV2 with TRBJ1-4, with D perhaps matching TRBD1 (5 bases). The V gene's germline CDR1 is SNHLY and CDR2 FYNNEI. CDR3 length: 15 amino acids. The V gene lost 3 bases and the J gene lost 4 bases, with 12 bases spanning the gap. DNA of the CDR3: TGTGCCAGCAGTGACTCGGGACGCAGTAATGAAAAACTGTTTTTT. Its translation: CASSDSGRSNEKLFF. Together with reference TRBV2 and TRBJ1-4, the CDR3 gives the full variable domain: EPEVTQTPSHQVTQMGQEVILRCVPISNHLYFYWYRQILGQKVEFLVSFYNNEISEKSEIFDDQFSVERPDGSNFTLKIRSTKLEDSAMYFCASSDSGRSNEKLFFGSGTQLSVL.

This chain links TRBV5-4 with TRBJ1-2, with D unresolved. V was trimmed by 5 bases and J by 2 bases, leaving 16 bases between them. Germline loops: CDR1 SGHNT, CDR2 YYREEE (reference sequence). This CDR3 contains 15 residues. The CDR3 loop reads CASRPLGTVNYGYTF. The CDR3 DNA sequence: TGTGCCAGCAGGCCCCTGGGTACGGTGAACTATGGCTACACCTTC. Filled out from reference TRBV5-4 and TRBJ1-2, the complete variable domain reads ETGVTQSPTHLIKTRGQQVTLRCSSQSGHNTVSWYQQALGQGPQFIFQYYREEENGRGNFPPRFSGLQFPNYSSELNVNALELDDSALYLCASRPLGTVNYGYTFGSGTRLTVV.

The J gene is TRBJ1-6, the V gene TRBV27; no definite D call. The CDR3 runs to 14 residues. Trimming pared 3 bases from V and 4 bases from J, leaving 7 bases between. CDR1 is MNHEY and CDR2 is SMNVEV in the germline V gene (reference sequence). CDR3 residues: CASSFLLYNSPLHF. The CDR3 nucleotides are TGTGCCAGCAGTTTTCTTTTGTATAATTCACCCCTCCACTTT.

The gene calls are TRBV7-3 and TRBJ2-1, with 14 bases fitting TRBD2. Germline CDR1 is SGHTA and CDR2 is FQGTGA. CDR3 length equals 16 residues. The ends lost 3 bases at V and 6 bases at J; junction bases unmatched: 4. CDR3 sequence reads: CASSLGLAGVGNEQFF. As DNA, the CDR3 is TGTGCCAGCAGCTTGGGACTAGCGGGAGTTGGCAATGAGCAGTTCTTC.

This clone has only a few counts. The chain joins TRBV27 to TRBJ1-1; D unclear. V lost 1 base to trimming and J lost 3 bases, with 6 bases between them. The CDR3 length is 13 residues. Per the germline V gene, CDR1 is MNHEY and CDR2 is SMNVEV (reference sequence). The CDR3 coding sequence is TGTGCCAGCAGTTTATTCGAGTACACTGAAGCTTTCTTT. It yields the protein CASSLFEYTEAFF.

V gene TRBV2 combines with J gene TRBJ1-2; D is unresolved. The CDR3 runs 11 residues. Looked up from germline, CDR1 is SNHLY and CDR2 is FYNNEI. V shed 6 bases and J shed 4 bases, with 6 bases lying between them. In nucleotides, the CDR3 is TGTGCCAGCAGCGCCTTCTATGGCTACACCTTC. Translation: CASSAFYGYTF.

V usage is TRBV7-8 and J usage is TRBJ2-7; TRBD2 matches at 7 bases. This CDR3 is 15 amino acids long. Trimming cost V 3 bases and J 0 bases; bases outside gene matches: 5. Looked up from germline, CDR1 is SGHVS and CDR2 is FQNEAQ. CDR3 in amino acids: CASSFGTTSSYEQYF. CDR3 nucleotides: TGTGCCAGCAGCTTCGGGACTACCAGCTCCTACGAGCAGTACTTC. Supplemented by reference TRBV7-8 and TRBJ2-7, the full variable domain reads GAGVSQSPRYKVAKRGQDVALRCDPISGHVSLFWYQQALGQGPEFLTYFQNEAQLDKSGLPSDRFFAERPEGSVSTLKIQRTQQEDSAVYLCASSFGTTSSYEQYFGPGTRLTVT.

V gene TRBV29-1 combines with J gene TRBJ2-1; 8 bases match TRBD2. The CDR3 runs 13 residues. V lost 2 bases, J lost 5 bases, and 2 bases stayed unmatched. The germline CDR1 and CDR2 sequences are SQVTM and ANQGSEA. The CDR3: CSVEPGLDNEQFF. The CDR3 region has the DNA TGCAGCGTTGAACCGGGACTAGACAATGAGCAGTTCTTC.

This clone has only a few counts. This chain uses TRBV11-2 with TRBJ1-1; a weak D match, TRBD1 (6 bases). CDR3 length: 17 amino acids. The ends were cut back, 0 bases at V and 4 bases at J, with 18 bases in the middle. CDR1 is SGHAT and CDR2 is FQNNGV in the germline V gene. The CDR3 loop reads CASSLDVLPGEGTEAFF. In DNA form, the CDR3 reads TGTGCCAGCAGCTTAGACGTGTTACCAGGGGAAGGCACTGAAGCTTTCTTT.

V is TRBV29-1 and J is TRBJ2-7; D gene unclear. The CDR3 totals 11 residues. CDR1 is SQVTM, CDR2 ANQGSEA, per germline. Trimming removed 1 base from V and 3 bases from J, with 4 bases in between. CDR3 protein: CSVEVGYEQYF. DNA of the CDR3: TGCAGCGTTGAAGTGGGCTACGAGCAGTACTTC.

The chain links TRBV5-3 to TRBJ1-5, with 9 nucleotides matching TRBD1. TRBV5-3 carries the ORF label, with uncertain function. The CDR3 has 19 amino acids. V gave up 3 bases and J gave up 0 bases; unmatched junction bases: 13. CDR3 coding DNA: TGTGCCAGAAGCTCCCACGCGGGACAGGGAATCTATAGCAATCAGCCCCAGCATTTT. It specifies CARSSHAGQGIYSNQPQHF.

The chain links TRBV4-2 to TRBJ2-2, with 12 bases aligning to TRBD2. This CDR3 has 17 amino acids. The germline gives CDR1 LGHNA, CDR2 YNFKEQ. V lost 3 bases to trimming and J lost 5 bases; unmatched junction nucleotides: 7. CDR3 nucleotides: TGTGCCAGCAGCCAGCATCTAGCGGGAGGGGTTACCGGGGAGCTGTTTTTT. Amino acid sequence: CASSQHLAGGVTGELFF.

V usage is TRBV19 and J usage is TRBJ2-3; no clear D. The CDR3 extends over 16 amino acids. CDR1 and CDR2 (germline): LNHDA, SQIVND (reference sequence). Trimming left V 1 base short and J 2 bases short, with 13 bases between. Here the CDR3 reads CASSIASVYDTDTQYF. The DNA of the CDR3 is TGTGCCAGTAGTATAGCGTCAGTTTACGACACAGATACGCAGTATTTT.

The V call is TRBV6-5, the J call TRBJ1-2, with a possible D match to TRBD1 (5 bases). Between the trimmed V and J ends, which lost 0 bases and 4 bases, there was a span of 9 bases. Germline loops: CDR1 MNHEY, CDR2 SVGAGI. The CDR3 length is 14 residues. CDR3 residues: CASSYSEGSYGYTF. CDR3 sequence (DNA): TGTGCCAGCAGTTACTCAGAGGGGTCCTATGGCTACACCTTC.

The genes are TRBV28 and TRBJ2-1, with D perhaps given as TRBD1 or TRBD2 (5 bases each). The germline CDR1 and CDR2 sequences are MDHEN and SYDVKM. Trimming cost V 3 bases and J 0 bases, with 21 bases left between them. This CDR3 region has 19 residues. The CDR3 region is CASSLPISGTVSSYNEQFF. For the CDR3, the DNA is TGTGCCAGCAGTTTGCCCATCTCCGGGACGGTTAGCTCCTACAATGAGCAGTTCTTC.

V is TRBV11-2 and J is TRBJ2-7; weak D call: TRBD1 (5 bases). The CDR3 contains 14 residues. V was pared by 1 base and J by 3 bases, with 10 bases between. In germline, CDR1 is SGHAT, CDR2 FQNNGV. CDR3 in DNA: TGTGCCAGCAGCTTAGTGGCAGGGTACTACGAGCAGTACTTC. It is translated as CASSLVAGYYEQYF.

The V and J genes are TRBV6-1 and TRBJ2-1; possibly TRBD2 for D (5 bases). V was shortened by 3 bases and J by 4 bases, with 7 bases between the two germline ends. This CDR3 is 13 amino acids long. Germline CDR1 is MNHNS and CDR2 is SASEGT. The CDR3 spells CASSDGGYNEQFF. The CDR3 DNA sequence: TGTGCCAGCAGTGACGGCGGGTACAATGAGCAGTTCTTC.

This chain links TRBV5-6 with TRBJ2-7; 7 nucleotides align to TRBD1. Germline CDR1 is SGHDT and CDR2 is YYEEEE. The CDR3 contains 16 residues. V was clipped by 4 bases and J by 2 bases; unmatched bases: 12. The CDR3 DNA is TGTGCCAGCAGCAAGAGACAGGGTTTGTACGCCTACGAGCAGTACTTC. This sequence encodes CASSKRQGLYAYEQYF.

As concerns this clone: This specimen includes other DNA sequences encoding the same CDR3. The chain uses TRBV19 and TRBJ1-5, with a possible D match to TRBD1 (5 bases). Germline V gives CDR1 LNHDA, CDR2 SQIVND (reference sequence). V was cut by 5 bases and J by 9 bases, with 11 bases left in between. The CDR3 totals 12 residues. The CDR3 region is CASSLGLPPQHF. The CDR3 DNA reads TGTGCCAGTAGTTTGGGACTGCCGCCCCAGCATTTT.

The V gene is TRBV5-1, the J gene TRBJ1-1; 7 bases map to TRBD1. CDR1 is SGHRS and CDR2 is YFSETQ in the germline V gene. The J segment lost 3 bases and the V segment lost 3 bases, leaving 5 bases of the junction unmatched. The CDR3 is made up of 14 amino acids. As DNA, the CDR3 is TGCGCCAGCAGCTCTCCGGGACAGTACACTGAAGCTTTCTTT. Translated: CASSSPGQYTEAFF.